This record concerns one T cell receptor beta chain sequence. Its specificity is unknown. The data originate from a study of T cells expressing NK-cell markers. Turning to the study itself: All TCR beta repertoires analysed originated from sorted CD3+CD56+NKG2C+, CD3+CD56+NKG2C- and CD3+CD56-NKG2C+ T cells. Eight donors were sequenced, seven testing HCMV-seropositive and one testing seronegative.

Each CDR3 protein gets one entry in TCRdb, which reprocessed the 5' RACE reads and gives no DNA. The table counts roughly 380,000 distinct CDR3 sequences; 5% to 5.5% lies in the top ten. The CDR3 length is 15 residues. Study-wide findings and caveats: Of the CD8+ T cells in more than five donors, about 1.0-7.5% belonged to dominant NKG2C+ clonotypes. A handful of donors showed these clonotypes also leading the CD3+CD56-NKG2C+ fraction.

The rearrangement joins TRBV21-1 to TRBJ2-3; TCRdb designates TRBD1, a call that cannot be tested without DNA. TRBV21-1 is given as a pseudogene. The sequence was collected from a man aged 18 to 69 in good health. The specimen was blood T cells: a sorted CD56 or NKG2C T cell subset, CD4+ or CD8+ T cells, or bulk PBMC T cells (not recorded which). The CDR3: CASSNLGGAGDTQYF.